This passage covers 21 T cell receptor beta chains from one sample sequenced in a study of cytomegalovirus exposure and HLA in healthy donors. The assay was immunoSEQ multiplex PCR, and TCRdb's table has in-frame clones only and misses some. The table shows roughly 75,000 clones, with about 93% occurring only once. The sample consisted of PBMCs. These receptors originate from a woman between 18 and 30 years old in good health and CMV-seronegative.

The chain recombines TRBV5-6 with TRBJ2-1; 9 bases fit TRBD1. V trimming: 4 bases; J trimming: 3 bases; junction bases outside the gene matches: 5. CDR3 length equals 15 residues. From germline, CDR1 is SGHDT and CDR2 YYEEEE. CDR3 DNA: TGTGCCAGCAGCCTGGGACAGGGAGTCTACAATGAGCAGTTCTTC. It is translated as CASSLGQGVYNEQFF.

The J gene is TRBJ2-7, the V gene TRBV9; D is uncertain. There are 14 residues in the CDR3. Germline V gene data show CDR1 as SGDLS and CDR2 as YYNGEE. V was shortened by 1 base and J by 0 bases, with 8 bases between the two germline ends. CDR3 sequence: CASSVTLSSYEQYF. The CDR3 nucleotides are TGTGCCAGCAGCGTAACTCTTTCCTCCTACGAGCAGTACTTC. Based on the CDR3 plus reference TRBV9 and TRBJ2-7, the full variable domain is DSGVTQTPKHLITATGQRVTLRCSPRSGDLSVYWYQQSLDQGLQFLIQYYNGEERAKGNILERFSAQQFPDLHSELNLSSLELGDSALYFCASSVTLSSYEQYFGPGTRLTVT.

DNA of the CDR3: TGCGCCAGCAGCCCGAGACTGACGACAGGCTTGCACGAGCAGTACTTC. This sequence encodes CASSPRLTTGLHEQYF. The chain has TRBV4-1 and TRBJ2-7, with D perhaps matching TRBD1 (6 bases). Germline CDR1 MGHRA, CDR2 YSYEKL. This CDR3 comprises 16 residues. V lost 4 bases and J lost 5, with 21 bases in between.

This clone was counted a single time. The chain joins TRBV23-1 to TRBJ1-4, with D perhaps matching TRBD1 (5 bases). TRBV23-1 is flagged as an ORF with uncertain function. With 9 bases removed from V and 11 bases from J, the gap between germline ends came to 16 bases. The CDR3 totals 12 residues. CDR3 nucleotide sequence: TGCGCCAGGGGGCAGGGTGTGAGGAAACTGTTTTTT. It translates to CARGQGVRKLFF.

The chain carries TRBV29-1 and TRBJ1-1; unclear D gene. The ends were cut back, 3 bases at V and 4 bases at J, with 9 bases in the middle. The CDR3 length is 12 residues. CDR1 and CDR2 from the germline V gene are SQVTM and ANQGSEA. The CDR3 spells CSVDSLSTEAFF. DNA for the CDR3: TGCAGCGTTGACTCCCTGAGCACTGAAGCTTTCTTT.

The chain combines TRBV19 with TRBJ2-7, with D tentatively TRBD1 (6 bases). This CDR3 region has 14 residues. CDR1 is LNHDA, CDR2 SQIVND, per germline (reference sequence). Deletions cut 3 bases from V and 6 bases from J, with 15 bases between. Here the CDR3 reads CASSIRGAPREQYF. The CDR3 nucleotides read TGTGCCAGTAGTATCAGGGGCGCCCCGCGCGAGCAGTACTTC.

V is TRBV6-5 and J is TRBJ1-5; D possibly corresponds to TRBD1 (6 bases). V was cut by 6 bases and J by 3 bases, with 9 bases left in between. Germline CDR1 MNHEY, CDR2 SVGAGI. The CDR3 consists of 13 residues. The CDR3 protein is CASRQGFNQPQHF. The CDR3 DNA follows: TGTGCCAGCAGGCAGGGGTTCAATCAGCCCCAGCATTTT.

The chain carries TRBV6-1 and TRBJ2-1; D is ambiguous. The V gene lost 8 bases and the J gene lost 2 bases, with 13 bases spanning the gap. Germline-derived CDR1 and CDR2 are MNHNS and SASEGT. CDR3 size: 14 residues. CDR3 bases: TGTGCCAGCTGGGCAACCACTGCCTACAATGAGCAGTTCTTC. This codes for CASWATTAYNEQFF.

V is TRBV7-6 and J is TRBJ2-7; TRBD1 might be the D (6 bases). Between the trimmed V and J ends, which lost 5 bases and 3 bases, there was a span of 14 bases. The CDR3 sequence is 14 residues long. CDR1 SGHVS and CDR2 FNYEAQ come from the germline V gene. CDR3 bases: TGTGCCAGCAGCCGAAACCAGGGGAACTACGAGCAGTACTTC. This codes for CASSRNQGNYEQYF.

V is TRBV19 and J is TRBJ2-4; D perhaps matches TRBD2 (5 bases). The CDR3 is 12 residues long. Looked up from germline, CDR1 is LNHDA and CDR2 is SQIVND (reference sequence). V lost 5 bases and J lost 7, with 9 bases in between. In DNA, the CDR3 is TGTGCCAGTAGTGCCCGGACTAACATTCAGTACTTC. Encoded protein: CASSARTNIQYF.

This clone was seen a single time. The chain carries TRBV7-3 and TRBJ2-1; 7 bases match TRBD1. The CDR3 length is 16 residues. Germline loops: CDR1 SGHTA, CDR2 FQGTGA. J lost 4 bases, V lost 5 bases, and 11 bases had no gene match. The CDR3 nucleotides read TGTGCCAGCAGCCCTACCGGGACAGAGCCTTACAATGAGCAGTTCTTC. Its translation is CASSPTGTEPYNEQFF.

V usage is TRBV5-6 and J usage is TRBJ2-5, with a weak D call TRBD1 (6 bases). This CDR3 comprises 17 residues. V lost 1 base and J lost 5, with 21 bases in between. CDR1 and CDR2 from the germline V gene are SGHDT and YYEEEE. The CDR3 region is CASSLTGTSILVETQYF. The CDR3 DNA sequence: TGTGCCAGCAGCTTGACCGGGACATCGATCCTGGTGGAGACCCAGTACTTC.

The V call is TRBV4-2, the J call TRBJ2-7; TRBD2 matches 9 bases. Germline loops: CDR1 LGHNA, CDR2 YNFKEQ. The length of the CDR3 is 16 residues. The V segment lost 0 bases and the J segment 1 base; nucleotides outside the gene matches: 4. The CDR3 is CASSQDMAGGSYEQYF. The CDR3 bases are TGTGCCAGCAGCCAAGATATGGCGGGGGGGTCCTACGAGCAGTACTTC.

The chain has TRBV21-1 and TRBJ2-7; the D call of TRBD2 is as the table states it, not checked on the DNA. TRBV21-1 is recorded as a pseudogene. The CDR3 has 16 residues. This CDR3 reads CASSKFAPETTYEQYF. The CDR3 DNA sequence: TGTGCCAGCAGCAAGTTCGCCCCGGAGACTACTTACGAGCAGTACTTC.

The chain couples TRBV6-5 to TRBJ1-2; TRBD1 is a possible D gene (5 bases). The germline gives CDR1 MNHEY, CDR2 SVGAGI. V was cut by 3 bases and J by 2 bases, with 13 bases left in between. The CDR3 has 15 residues. The CDR3 nucleotides are TGTGCCAGCAGTTATATGAACAGGCAAAACTATGGCTACACCTTC. It specifies CASSYMNRQNYGYTF.

The chain employs TRBV4-1 and TRBJ2-5; D is undetermined. The CDR3 has 14 amino acids. Trimming removed 0 bases at V and 2 bases at J, with 7 bases between. Germline V CDR1 and CDR2: MGHRA, YSYEKL. The CDR3 sequence: CASSQEAKQETQYF. The CDR3 DNA sequence: TGCGCCAGCAGCCAAGAGGCCAAACAAGAGACCCAGTACTTC.

The chain joins TRBV29-1 to TRBJ1-1, with a weak D call TRBD1 (5 bases). Trimming shortened V by 4 bases and J by 2 bases, and 11 bases separated the two germline ends. The germline V gene has CDR1 SQVTM and CDR2 ANQGSEA. The CDR3 runs to 13 residues. In DNA form, the CDR3 reads TGCAGCGTTGTGGAGGGGCCTAACACTGAAGCTTTCTTT. This sequence encodes CSVVEGPNTEAFF.

The chain carries TRBV29-1 and TRBJ1-2, with D possibly matching TRBD1 (5 bases). The CDR3 has 12 residues. Looked up from germline, CDR1 is SQVTM and CDR2 is ANQGSEA. V dropped 6 bases and J dropped 0 bases, with 8 bases sitting between them. CDR3 nucleotide sequence: TGCAGCGTGACAGCTCCTAACTATGGCTACACCTTC. It specifies CSVTAPNYGYTF.

This rearrangement joins TRBV7-9 to TRBJ1-5, with D unclear. The CDR3 loop spans 12 amino acids. Germline V gene data show CDR1 as SEHNR and CDR2 as FQNEAQ (reference sequence). The ends were cut back, 2 bases at V and 5 bases at J, with 4 bases in the middle. CDR3 coding DNA: TGTGCCAGCAGCTTAACGGATCAGCCCCAGCATTTT. Its translation: CASSLTDQPQHF.

The chain joins TRBV18 to TRBJ2-1, with 8 bases aligning to TRBD2. The CDR3 is 15 amino acids. Trimming took 3 bases from V and 5 from J; bases not matched to a gene: 6. Germline values: CDR1 KGHSH, CDR2 LQKENI. In DNA form, the CDR3 reads TGTGCCAGCTCACCTGGCGGGGGGCAACACAATGAGCAGTTCTTC. Its protein product is CASSPGGGQHNEQFF.

The rearrangement links TRBV2 to TRBJ2-5; tentative D call: TRBD1 (6 bases). The ends were cut back, 3 bases at V and 3 bases at J, with 17 bases in the middle. CDR1 is SNHLY and CDR2 is FYNNEI in the germline V gene. The CDR3 spans 16 residues. The CDR3 here is CASSDAYRVIKETQYF. The CDR3 DNA follows: TGTGCCAGCAGTGATGCCTACAGGGTGATTAAAGAGACCCAGTACTTC. Looking up the rest from reference TRBV2 and TRBJ2-5 gives the full variable domain: EPEVTQTPSHQVTQMGQEVILRCVPISNHLYFYWYRQILGQKVEFLVSFYNNEISEKSEIFDDQFSVERPDGSNFTLKIRSTKLEDSAMYFCASSDAYRVIKETQYFGPGTRLLVL.